This entry lists 3 T cell receptor beta chains sequenced from one sample in a study of molecular identifiers for immune sequencing clone quantification. TCRdb re-called the PCR reads through MiXCR, storing one row per CDR3 protein. The sample includes over 600,000 distinct CDR3 sequences, 15% to 20% of them seen just once. The sequenced sample consisted of naive CD8+ T cells from blood, with Jurkat cell RNA spiked in. The sample's subset: FACS-sorted CD8+CD4-CCR7+CD45RA+ naive T cells. These receptors were taken from a human donor in good health. Some libraries in this study had Jurkat cell RNA spiked in.

Ten or more counts support this clonotype. The rearrangement links TRBV7-2 to TRBJ1-5, with TRBD1 identical over 7 bases. The V segment lost 4 bases and the J segment 5 bases; nucleotides outside the gene matches: 11. This CDR3 spans 16 amino acids. Germline lookup yields CDR1 SGHTA and CDR2 FQGNSA. The CDR3 nucleotides are TGTGCCAGCAGCTCCACAGGGACAGCGGGATATCAGCCCCAGCATTTT. Protein product: CASSSTGTAGYQPQHF.

A word on this clonotype: A much larger clone is a single base away; this may be a read error. The chain links TRBV7-9 to TRBJ2-7, with D perhaps TRBD1 or TRBD2 (6 bases each). From germline, CDR1 is SEHNR and CDR2 FQNEAQ (reference sequence). Trimming removed 0 bases from V and 0 bases from J, with 12 bases in between. The CDR3 is made up of 16 amino acids. DNA for the CDR3: TGTGCCAGCAGCTTAGCGTCCAGGGGAGGCTCCTACGAGCAGTACTTC. Encoded protein: CASSLASRGGSYEQYF.

This clonotype was counted at least ten times. V usage is TRBV4-3 and J usage is TRBJ2-4, with D possibly TRBD1 on 6 matching bases. CDR1 and CDR2 (germline): LGHNA, YSLEER. The CDR3 covers 16 residues. V was pared by 0 bases and J by 8 bases, with 17 bases between. The chain's CDR3 is CASSQDVTGLRDIQYF. The CDR3 bases are TGCGCCAGCAGCCAAGATGTCACAGGGTTGCGGGACATTCAGTACTTC.